A selection of T cell receptor beta chains follows, all from one sample in a study of technical replicates of blood from several donors. Measured with immunoSEQ multiplex PCR; TCRdb has only the in-frame clones, and not every one. Of 55,000 to 75,000 clones listed, roughly 95% are singletons. Sequences were obtained from PBMCs. The receptor set was obtained from a human donor in good health. Some clones in this sample may be carry-over from other donors' samples. Each CDR3 is given with its conserved first and last residue. Each record gives: J gene, V gene, D gene, clone size, CDR3 protein, CDR3 DNA. A D gene is named only where the DNA matches it firmly. Only part of the rows carry a size: once, few, many, or a class if the clone is expanded.

TRBJ2-3	TRBV15	.	.	CATSRGLEQTDTQYF	TGTGCCACCAGCAGAGGACTAGAACAGACAGATACGCAGTATTTT
TRBJ1-2	TRBV6-1	.	.	CASRPSANYGYTF	TGTGCCAGCAGGCCCTCAGCTAACTATGGCTACACCTTC
TRBJ2-7	TRBV2	.	.	CASSEAREQYF	TGTGCCAGCAGTGAAGCGCGGGAGCAGTACTTC
TRBJ2-1	TRBV6-6	.	.	CASLGGKSNEQFF	TGTGCCAGTCTTGGGGGCAAAAGCAATGAGCAGTTCTTC
TRBJ1-1	TRBV6-5	.	.	CASSYGRGGNTEAFF	TGTGCCAGCAGTTACGGGAGGGGAGGGAACACTGAAGCTTTCTTT
TRBJ2-7	TRBV11-3	.	.	CASSYSDSYEQYF	TGTGCCAGCAGCTACTCGGACAGCTACGAGCAGTACTTC
TRBJ2-2	TRBV5-6	.	.	CASSLVRRGNTGELFF	TGTGCCAGCAGCTTGGTACGCAGGGGCAATACCGGGGAGCTGTTTTTT
TRBJ2-2	TRBV6-6	.	.	CASSYLDKDTGELFF	TGTGCCAGCAGTTACCTGGACAAAGACACCGGGGAGCTGTTTTTT
TRBJ1-2	TRBV5-1	.	.	CASSSTDNPSGYTF	TGCGCCAGCAGCTCTACTGACAACCCCAGCGGCTACACCTTC
TRBJ1-6	TRBV7-8	TRBD1	.	CASSTFGQANSPLHF	TGTGCCAGCAGTACCTTCGGACAGGCTAATTCACCCCTCCACTTT
TRBJ2-7	TRBV29-1	.	.	CSVVGGTGKAYEQYF	TGCAGCGTAGTGGGCGGTACAGGGAAAGCCTACGAGCAGTACTTC
TRBJ1-2	TRBV27	TRBD1	once	CASSLSGTGGSYYGYTF	TGTGCCAGCAGTTTATCCGGGACAGGGGGGTCTTATTATGGCTACACCTTC
TRBJ1-5	TRBV7-9	.	.	CASSLQGSNQPQHF	TGTGCCAGCAGCTTACAGGGAAGCAATCAGCCCCAGCATTTT
TRBJ2-7	TRBV10-2	TRBD2	.	CASSGGLAANYEQYF	TGCGCCAGCAGTGGTGGACTAGCGGCCAACTACGAGCAGTACTTC
TRBJ2-7	TRBV11-2	.	.	CASSLQVPPEQYF	TGTGCCAGCAGCTTGCAGGTTCCACCTGAGCAGTACTTC
TRBJ2-7	TRBV7-2	.	.	CASSLRVSYEQYF	TGTGCCAGCAGCTTACGCGTCTCCTACGAGCAGTACTTC
TRBJ1-2	TRBV4-1	TRBD1	.	CASSRDVTGTGYGYTF	TGCGCCAGCAGCCGCGATGTGACAGGGACGGGCTATGGCTACACCTTC
TRBJ1-1	TRBV7-2	TRBD1	.	CASSLRGQIEAFF	TGTGCCAGCAGCCTTAGGGGACAGATTGAAGCTTTCTTT
TRBJ2-2	TRBV5-1	TRBD1	.	CASSLPGQGNTGELFF	TGCGCCAGCAGCCTACCGGGACAGGGGAACACCGGGGAGCTGTTTTTT
TRBJ2-5	TRBV11-2	TRBD2	.	CASSSPSAGGGETQYF	TGTGCCAGCAGCTCCCCCTCCGCGGGAGGAGGAGAGACCCAGTACTTC
TRBJ2-1	TRBV10-2	.	.	CASSPDTSSYNEQFF	TGCGCCAGCAGTCCCGACACAAGCTCCTACAATGAGCAGTTCTTC
TRBJ2-1	TRBV6-1	.	.	CASSGRNEQFF	TGTGCCAGCAGTGGGCGGAATGAGCAGTTCTTC
TRBJ1-5	TRBV27	TRBD1	.	CAARTGDQPQHF	TGTGCCGCCCGGACAGGGGATCAGCCCCAGCATTTT
TRBJ2-5	TRBV5-1	TRBD1	.	CASSLGDRMRETQYF	TGCGCCAGCAGCTTGGGGGACAGGATGCGGGAGACCCAGTACTTC
TRBJ2-5	TRBV5-6	TRBD1	.	CASGEQGPLQETQYF	TGTGCCAGCGGCGAACAGGGGCCATTACAAGAGACCCAGTACTTC
TRBJ1-3	TRBV14	TRBD1	.	CASSAGQGAGNTIYF	TGTGCCAGCAGCGCGGGACAGGGGGCCGGAAACACCATATATTTT